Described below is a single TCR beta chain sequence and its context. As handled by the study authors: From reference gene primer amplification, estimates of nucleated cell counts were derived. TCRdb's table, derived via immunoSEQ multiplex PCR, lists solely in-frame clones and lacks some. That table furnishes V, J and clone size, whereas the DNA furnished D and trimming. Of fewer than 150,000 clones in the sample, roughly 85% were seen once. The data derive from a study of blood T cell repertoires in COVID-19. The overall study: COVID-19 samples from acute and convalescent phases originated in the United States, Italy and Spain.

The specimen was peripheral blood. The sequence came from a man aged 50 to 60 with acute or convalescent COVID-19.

In DNA, the CDR3 is TGTGCCAGCAGTTGGACAGGGGCTTCCTACGAGCAGTACTTC. It translates to CASSWTGASYEQYF. V usage is TRBV6-5 and J usage is TRBJ2-7; TRBD1 agrees at 9 bases. With 4 bases clipped from V and 1 base from J, the junction kept 2 bases outside the gene matches. The CDR3 sequence is 14 residues long. Germline-derived CDR1 and CDR2 are MNHEY and SVGAGI.